Sequencing of this T cell receptor (beta chain) was carried out in a study of T cells after yellow fever vaccination. V gave up 8 bases and J gave up 4 bases, with 6 bases separating them. CDR3 size: 10 residues. CDR1 and CDR2 from the germline V gene are MNHEY and SVGAGI. Synthesis of TCR cDNA relied on 5'RACE template switching, which attached a universal primer site and UMIs. One entry per CDR3 protein results from TCRdb running MiXCR on the 5' RACE reads. The profile shows 450,000 to 550,000 distinct CDR3 sequences, 21% of them singletons. This clonotype was seen only a few times. The chain is built from TRBV6-5 and TRBJ2-7; D unclear. The specimen was PBMCs, collected roughly 20 days after the first yellow fever vaccination. This clonotype was obtained from a man between 18 and 35 years old who received the YFV17D yellow fever vaccine. The CDR3 loop reads CASGDYEQYF. The CDR3 coding sequence is TGTGCCAGCGGCGATTACGAGCAGTACTTC.